The T cell receptor beta chain under discussion was sequenced for a study of blood T cell repertoires in COVID-19. Study-wide background: The cDNA or gDNA used as material had been derived from T cells, B-cell-depleted T cells, or PBMCs.

V shed 6 bases and J shed 8 bases, with 16 bases lying between them. Germline V lookup: CDR1 SEHNR, CDR2 FQNEAQ (reference sequence). The CDR3 is 13 amino acids. Study processing details: Reference gene primers were amplified, and this amplification served to estimate nucleated cell counts. Clones were read by immunoSEQ multiplex PCR, and TCRdb kept only the in-frame ones, dropping some. Clone size and V and J calls were adopted from that table, with D and trimming inferred from the DNA. The table has 250,000 or so clones, 83% seen once. The sample was PBMCs or T cells enriched from blood (not recorded which). The clonotype was recovered from a woman between 35 and 50 years old who had been exposed to COVID-19. V gene TRBV7-9 combines with J gene TRBJ1-2; TRBD1 is a possible D gene (5 bases). CDR3 residues: CASRSQGLYGYTF. The CDR3 DNA sequence: TGTGCCAGCAGATCGCAGGGATTGTACGGCTACACCTTC.